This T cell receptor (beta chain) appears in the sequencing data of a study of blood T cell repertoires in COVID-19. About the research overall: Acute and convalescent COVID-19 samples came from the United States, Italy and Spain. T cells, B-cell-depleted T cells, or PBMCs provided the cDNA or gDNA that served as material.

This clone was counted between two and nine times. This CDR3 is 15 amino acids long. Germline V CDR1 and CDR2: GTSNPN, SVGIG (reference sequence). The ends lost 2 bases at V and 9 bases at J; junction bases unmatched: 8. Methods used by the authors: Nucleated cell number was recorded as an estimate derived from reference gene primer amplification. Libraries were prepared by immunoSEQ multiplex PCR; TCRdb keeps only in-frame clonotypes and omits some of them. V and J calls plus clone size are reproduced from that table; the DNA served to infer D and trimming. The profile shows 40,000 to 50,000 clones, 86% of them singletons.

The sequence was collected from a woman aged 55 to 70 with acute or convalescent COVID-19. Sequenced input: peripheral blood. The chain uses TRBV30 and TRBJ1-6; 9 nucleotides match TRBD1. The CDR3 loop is CAWSPPGTGSSPLHF. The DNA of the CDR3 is TGTGCCTGGAGTCCCCCGGGGACAGGGAGTTCACCCCTCCACTTT. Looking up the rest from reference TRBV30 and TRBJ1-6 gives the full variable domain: SQTIHQWPATLVQPVGSPLSLECTVEGTSNPNLYWYRQAAGRGLQLLFYSVGIGQISSEVPQNLSASRPQDRQFILSSKKLLLSDSGFYLCAWSPPGTGSSPLHFGNGTRLTVT.